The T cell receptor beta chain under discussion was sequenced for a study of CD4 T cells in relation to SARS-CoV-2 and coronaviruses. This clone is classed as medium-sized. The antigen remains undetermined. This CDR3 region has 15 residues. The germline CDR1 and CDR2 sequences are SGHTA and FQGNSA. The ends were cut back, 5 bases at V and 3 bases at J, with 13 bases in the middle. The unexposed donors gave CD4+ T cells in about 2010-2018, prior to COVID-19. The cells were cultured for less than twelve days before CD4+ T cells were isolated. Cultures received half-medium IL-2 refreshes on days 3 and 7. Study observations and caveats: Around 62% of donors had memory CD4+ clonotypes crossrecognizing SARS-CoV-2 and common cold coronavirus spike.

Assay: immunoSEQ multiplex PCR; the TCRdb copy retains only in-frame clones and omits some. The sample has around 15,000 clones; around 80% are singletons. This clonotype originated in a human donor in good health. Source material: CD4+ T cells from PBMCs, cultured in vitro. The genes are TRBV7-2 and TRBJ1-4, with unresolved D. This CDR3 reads CASSTYLRSNEKLFF. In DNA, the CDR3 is TGTGCCAGCAGCACGTATTTGAGGTCTAATGAAAAACTGTTTTTT. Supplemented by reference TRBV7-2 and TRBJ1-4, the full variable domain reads GAGVSQSPSNKVTEKGKDVELRCDPISGHTALYWYRQSLGQGLEFLIYFQGNSAPDKSGLPSDRFSAERTGGSVSTLTIQRTQQEDSAVYLCASSTYLRSNEKLFFGSGTQLSVL.